One sample yielded the 16 T cell receptor beta chains listed below, sequenced in a study of blood T cell repertoires in COVID-19. TCRdb keeps only in-frame clones here, not all; method: immunoSEQ multiplex PCR. This table holds some 120,000 clones, about 77% found once. The sample was peripheral blood. The source of these receptors is a human donor in a cohort sampled during active COVID-19.

CDR3 DNA: TGTGCCAGCAGTTTAGCACAGGTTAGAGGCAATGAGCAGTTCTTC. Protein product: CASSLAQVRGNEQFF. V is TRBV28 and J is TRBJ2-1; D is perhaps TRBD1 (5 bases). Germline V gives CDR1 MDHEN, CDR2 SYDVKM. This CDR3 contains 15 residues. V was shortened by 2 bases and J by 6 bases, with 14 bases between the two germline ends.

This chain joins TRBV19 and TRBJ1-2, with D possibly matching TRBD1 (6 bases). From germline, CDR1 is LNHDA and CDR2 SQIVND (reference sequence). V was cut by 3 bases and J by 4 bases, with 15 bases left in between. CDR3 size: 15 residues. CDR3: CASSILMTGPYGYTF. The CDR3 DNA is TGTGCCAGTAGTATCCTGATGACAGGACCCTATGGCTACACCTTC.

The chain carries TRBV5-5 and TRBJ1-2; 9 positions agree with TRBD1. The germline gives CDR1 SGHKS, CDR2 YYEKEE (reference sequence). The CDR3 length is 14 residues. With 3 bases clipped from V and 4 bases from J, the junction kept 4 bases outside the gene matches. DNA of the CDR3: TGTGCCAGCAGCTGGGGACAGGGAAGCTATGGCTACACCTTC. It encodes CASSWGQGSYGYTF.

The chain joins TRBV4-1 to TRBJ1-4, with D unresolved. Germline V gene sequence: CDR1 MGHRA, CDR2 YSYEKL. Deletions cut 0 bases from V and 0 bases from J, with 14 bases between. The CDR3 has 18 residues. The CDR3 DNA is TGCGCCAGCAGCCAAGATTGGGGTGGAGGCACAACTAATGAAAAACTGTTTTTT. Translated, it gives CASSQDWGGGTTNEKLFF.

This clone was seen a handful of times. The rearrangement joins TRBV19 to TRBJ2-3; 9 nucleotides line up with TRBD1. V trimming: 8 bases; J trimming: 5 bases; junction bases outside the gene matches: 8. Looked up from germline, CDR1 is LNHDA and CDR2 is SQIVND (reference sequence). The CDR3 is 14 residues long. CDR3 region: CASAGQGGLDTQYF. CDR3 nucleotides: TGTGCCAGTGCGGGACAGGGTGGGTTAGATACGCAGTATTTT.

Points on this clone: Other nucleotide sequences in the sample specify the same CDR3. This chain uses TRBV7-2 with TRBJ2-7, with D unresolved. This CDR3 spans 14 amino acids. Trimming left V 0 bases short and J 3 bases short, with 9 bases between. Per the germline V gene, CDR1 is SGHTA and CDR2 is FQGNSA. The CDR3 nucleotides read TGTGCCAGCAGCTTAGCAGGTGCGGACTACGAGCAGTACTTC. It yields the protein CASSLAGADYEQYF.

The V gene is TRBV28, the J gene TRBJ1-2; the match to TRBD1 covers 8 bases. CDR3 size: 14 residues. The V segment lost 5 bases and the J segment 2 bases; nucleotides outside the gene matches: 4. Looked up from germline, CDR1 is MDHEN and CDR2 is SYDVKM. CDR3 nucleotide sequence: TGTGCCAGCAGTCGACAGGGGTTGAACTATGGCTACACCTTC. It translates to CASSRQGLNYGYTF.

This clone was detected a few times. The chain combines TRBV7-9 with TRBJ2-7; the D gene is possibly TRBD1 (6 bases). This CDR3 comprises 12 residues. The germline V gene has CDR1 SEHNR and CDR2 FQNEAQ (reference sequence). Between the trimmed V and J ends, which lost 5 bases and 6 bases, there was a span of 11 bases. Here the CDR3 reads CASSPDSFEQYF. CDR3 bases: TGTGCCAGCAGCCCGGACAGCTTCGAGCAGTACTTC.

The V gene is TRBV6-5, the J gene TRBJ1-2; D is possibly TRBD1 (6 bases). Germline CDR1 and CDR2: MNHEY and SVGAGI. There are 13 residues in the CDR3. V was pared by 5 bases and J by 5 bases, with 12 bases between. CDR3 region: CASSQPDSYGYTF. CDR3 bases: TGTGCCAGCAGTCAACCGGACAGTTATGGCTACACCTTC.

The V call is TRBV20-1, the J call TRBJ1-1; no clear D gene. V was clipped by 3 bases and J by 1 base, with 6 bases between them. The CDR3 length is 12 residues. Germline CDR1 DFQATT, CDR2 SNEGSKA (reference sequence). CDR3 sequence: CSASFGNTEAFF. CDR3 sequence (DNA): TGCAGTGCTAGTTTCGGGAACACTGAAGCTTTCTTT.

The rearrangement joins TRBV4-1 to TRBJ1-5; 12 nucleotides match TRBD1. J was trimmed by 7 bases and V by 3 bases; bases with no gene match: 4. Germline V lookup: CDR1 MGHRA, CDR2 YSYEKL. The CDR3 sequence is 15 residues long. The CDR3 here is CASSQAGTGGQPQHF. In DNA, the CDR3 is TGCGCCAGCAGCCAGGCCGGGACAGGGGGCCAGCCCCAGCATTTT.

The rearrangement uses TRBV6-6 and TRBJ1-2, with D possibly TRBD1 on 6 matching bases. Trimming took off 6 bases at V and 8 bases at J, with 19 bases between the two ends. From germline, CDR1 is MNHNY and CDR2 SVGAGI (reference sequence). CDR3 length: 14 residues. CDR3: CASRIQGFVYGYTF. DNA for the CDR3: TGTGCCAGCAGGATACAGGGATTCGTATACGGCTACACCTTC.

As regards this clone: At one end, the junction sequence differs from germline, possibly due to a read error. V is TRBV11-2 and J is TRBJ1-2; no firm D call. Germline V gene data show CDR1 as SGHAT and CDR2 as FQNNGV. The CDR3 contains 13 residues. The CDR3 is CASSFPGNHGYTF. The CDR3 DNA follows: TGTGCCAGCAGCTTCCCGGGTAACCATGGCTACACCTTC.

The J gene is TRBJ2-7, the V gene TRBV7-2; 7 bases align to TRBD1. Germline V CDR1 and CDR2: SGHTA, FQGNSA. This CDR3 comprises 14 residues. The V gene end was trimmed by 2 bases and the J gene end by 5 bases; junction bases not matched to a gene: 6. The DNA for the CDR3 is TGTGCCAGCAGCTTACAACAGGGGCCCCACGAGCAGTACTTC. This sequence encodes CASSLQQGPHEQYF.

The rearrangement links TRBV18 to TRBJ2-5; weak D call: TRBD1 (6 bases). The CDR3 spans 13 residues. V shed 4 bases and J shed 2 bases, with 8 bases lying between them. The germline V gene has CDR1 KGHSH and CDR2 LQKENI. This CDR3 reads CASSRTAQETQYF. The CDR3 DNA reads TGTGCCAGCTCACGGACAGCTCAAGAGACCCAGTACTTC.

The chain combines TRBV6-1 with TRBJ2-1, with 12 bases lining up with TRBD2. This CDR3 is 16 amino acids long. The germline V gene has CDR1 MNHNS and CDR2 SASEGT. V was clipped by 4 bases and J by 5 bases; unmatched bases: 6. The CDR3 loop reads CASSGWTSGANNEQFF. The CDR3 DNA reads TGTGCCAGCAGTGGATGGACTAGCGGGGCAAACAATGAGCAGTTCTTC.